Below are 30 T cell receptor beta chains sequenced from a single sample in a study of cytomegalovirus exposure and HLA in healthy donors. In the PCR, 60 Vbeta and 13 Jbeta primers were used. TCRdb's copy holds only in-frame clones and misses some; the assay was immunoSEQ multiplex PCR. Of 130,000 or so clones listed, around 80% are singletons. The sequencing input was PBMCs. These receptors were collected from a man in his forties or fifties in good health and CMV-seronegative.

The V gene is TRBV11-1, the J gene TRBJ2-5; the match to TRBD1 covers 7 bases. From germline, CDR1 is SGHAT and CDR2 FQDESV (reference sequence). Losses at the gene ends were 5 bases for V and 0 bases for J; bases not matched to a gene: 3. The CDR3 covers 14 residues. CDR3 sequence (DNA): TGTGCCAGCAGCCCAGGGACAGACCAAGAGACCCAGTACTTC. Protein product: CASSPGTDQETQYF. Together with reference TRBV11-1 and TRBJ2-5, the CDR3 gives the full variable domain: EAEVAQSPRYKITEKSQAVAFWCDPISGHATLYWYRQILGQGPELLVQFQDESVVDDSQLPKDRFSAERLKGVDSTLKIQPAELGDSAMYLCASSPGTDQETQYFGPGTRLLVL.

The CDR3 DNA reads TGTGCCAGCAGCCAAGCAAACCCCCGAGGGGGCGGGTCCTACGAGCAGTACTTC. As protein: CASSQANPRGGGSYEQYF. The V call is TRBV4-2, the J call TRBJ2-7; 7 bases line up with TRBD1. Germline V gene sequence: CDR1 LGHNA, CDR2 YNFKEQ. The CDR3 has 18 amino acids. With 1 base clipped from V and 1 base from J, the junction kept 13 bases outside the gene matches.

In regard to this clone: This sample also contains other DNA sequences that code for the same CDR3. The J gene is TRBJ2-5, the V gene TRBV5-1, with D possibly being TRBD2 (6 bases). The CDR3 consists of 14 residues. V was cut by 0 bases and J by 2 bases, with 8 bases left in between. Germline CDR1 reads SGHRS; CDR2 reads YFSETQ. The CDR3 spells CASSLGGGQETQYF. CDR3 bases: TGCGCCAGCAGCTTGGGTGGAGGGCAAGAGACCCAGTACTTC.

This chain connects TRBV5-1 to TRBJ1-2; the D is unclear. This CDR3 is 13 amino acids long. Germline loops: CDR1 SGHRS, CDR2 YFSETQ. Trimming pared 1 base from V and 0 bases from J, leaving 4 bases between. CDR3 in DNA: TGCGCCAGCAGCTTGACGGCTAACTATGGCTACACCTTC. Residues: CASSLTANYGYTF.

The chain links TRBV2 to TRBJ1-2, with D unclear. In germline, CDR1 is SNHLY, CDR2 FYNNEI. Trimming cost V 4 bases and J 1 base, with 4 bases left between them. The CDR3 extends over 12 amino acids. CDR3 coding DNA: TGTGCCAGCAGTGCGGTTAACTATGGCTACACCTTC. Protein product: CASSAVNYGYTF. Based on the CDR3 plus reference TRBV2 and TRBJ1-2, the full variable domain is EPEVTQTPSHQVTQMGQEVILRCVPISNHLYFYWYRQILGQKVEFLVSFYNNEISEKSEIFDDQFSVERPDGSNFTLKIRSTKLEDSAMYFCASSAVNYGYTFGSGTRLTVV.

The V gene is TRBV23-1, the J gene TRBJ2-3; 13 bases are shared with TRBD2. TRBV23-1 is treated as an ORF (open reading frame) with a function not yet certain. The CDR3 is 19 amino acids. J lost 6 bases, V lost 4 bases, and 16 bases had no gene match. Here the CDR3 DNA reads TGCGCCAGCAGTCCACTAGATCCGCAGACTAGCGGGGGGTCGGATACGCAGTATTTT. Its translation is CASSPLDPQTSGGSDTQYF.

V usage is TRBV18 and J usage is TRBJ1-2; D unresolved. V shed 1 base and J shed 0 bases, with 6 bases lying between them. This CDR3 has 14 residues. Germline CDR1 reads KGHSH; CDR2 reads LQKENI. The CDR3 coding sequence is TGTGCCAGCTCACCACAGCAAGCTAACTATGGCTACACCTTC. It is translated as CASSPQQANYGYTF.

The sample holds a few counts of this clone. This chain uses TRBV5-1 with TRBJ1-1; 11 bases map to TRBD1. CDR1 is SGHRS and CDR2 is YFSETQ in the germline V gene. The CDR3 totals 16 residues. Unmatched junction bases numbered 12, after V lost 4 bases and J lost 7 bases. CDR3 bases: TGCGCCAGCAGCGATTATCTAGGGACAGGGGGGTGTGAAGCTTTCTTT. Translating gives CASSDYLGTGGCEAFF.

This clone was recorded only once. This sequence joins TRBV27 and TRBJ2-1, with D possibly matching TRBD1 (5 bases). V lost 5 bases, J lost 2 bases, and 13 bases lay in between. Germline values: CDR1 MNHEY, CDR2 SMNVEV (reference sequence). The CDR3 sequence is 15 residues long. CDR3 DNA sequence: TGTGCCAGCAGTCACGACAGCCTTCCCTACAATGAGCAGTTCTTC. It translates to CASSHDSLPYNEQFF.

This chain uses TRBV5-1 with TRBJ2-1, with 8 bases fitting TRBD1. The CDR3 is 15 residues long. Germline trimming cut 3 bases from V and 4 bases from J; bases unmatched to any gene: 6. Germline lookup yields CDR1 SGHRS and CDR2 YFSETQ. The CDR3 sequence: CASSYSTGGYNEQFF. Here the CDR3 DNA reads TGCGCCAGCAGCTACTCCACAGGGGGTTACAATGAGCAGTTCTTC.

This sequence joins TRBV5-4 and TRBJ2-3, with TRBD1 as a possible D gene (5 bases). The germline V and J ends were trimmed by 2 bases and 4 bases, with 11 bases remaining between them. In germline, CDR1 is SGHNT, CDR2 YYREEE (reference sequence). This CDR3 is built from 14 residues. Here the CDR3 reads CASSLAGMADTQYF. The CDR3 DNA is TGTGCCAGCAGCTTAGCAGGGATGGCAGATACGCAGTATTTT.

The chain carries TRBV11-2 and TRBJ2-3; 10 nucleotides align to TRBD1. The CDR3 covers 17 residues. Germline CDR1 and CDR2: SGHAT and FQNNGV. J gave up 3 bases and V 6 bases, and 12 bases lay outside the gene matches. For the CDR3, the DNA is TGTGCCAGCAGACCCAGACCAGGACAGGGGGGAACAGATACGCAGTATTTT. Its translation: CASRPRPGQGGTDTQYF.

The CDR3 nucleotides read TGTGCCAGCAGCTTAGAGGGGGGGACTAATGAAAAACTGTTTTTT. Translated: CASSLEGGTNEKLFF. The chain uses TRBV7-9 and TRBJ1-4, with D perhaps TRBD1 (6 bases). Germline V gives CDR1 SEHNR, CDR2 FQNEAQ (reference sequence). V lost 1 base and J 2 bases, leaving 8 bases between the germline ends. This CDR3 is 15 amino acids long.

The chain couples TRBV6-6 to TRBJ2-2; no reliable D call. Germline lookup yields CDR1 MNHNY and CDR2 SVGAGI (reference sequence). V lost 5 bases to trimming and J lost 9 bases, with 7 bases between them. The CDR3 consists of 11 residues. In nucleotides, the CDR3 is TGTGCCAGCAGTCCTTCCCGGGAGCTGTTTTTT. Protein sequence: CASSPSRELFF.

The chain couples TRBV7-3 to TRBJ2-3, with D uncertain. This CDR3 has 14 amino acids. The germline V and J ends were trimmed by 1 base and 5 bases, with 10 bases remaining between them. Germline lookup yields CDR1 SGHTA and CDR2 FQGTGA. CDR3 nucleotides: TGTGCCAGCAGCTTAAACCCCCTCGGAGATACGCAGTATTTT. This codes for CASSLNPLGDTQYF.

V and J are TRBV7-2 and TRBJ2-5; 8 positions agree with TRBD2. The length of the CDR3 is 14 residues. The germline CDR1 and CDR2 sequences are SGHTA and FQGNSA. V was pared by 4 bases and J by 5 bases, with 6 bases of the junction left unmatched. The DNA of the CDR3 is TGTGCCAGCAGCTCTCCGACTAGCGTGGAGACCCAGTACTTC. This gives the protein CASSSPTSVETQYF.

Here the CDR3 reads CASSGWGRTGVSNQPQHF. CDR3 in DNA: TGTGCCAGCAGTGGATGGGGAAGGACAGGGGTTAGCAATCAGCCCCAGCATTTT. V gene TRBV7-2 combines with J gene TRBJ1-5, with 9 positions matching TRBD1. Germline CDR1 SGHTA, CDR2 FQGNSA. This CDR3 spans 18 amino acids. Trimming took 6 bases from V and 0 from J; bases not matched to a gene: 12.

Here the CDR3 reads CSAGLLGLNTEAFF. The CDR3 DNA reads as TGCAGCGCTGGACTCCTAGGGCTGAACACTGAAGCTTTCTTT. The J gene is TRBJ1-1, the V gene TRBV29-1; no firm D call. The CDR3 covers 14 residues. Germline V gene data show CDR1 as SQVTM and CDR2 as ANQGSEA. The V end lost 7 bases, the J end lost 0 bases, and 15 bases lay between the germline ends.

J is TRBJ1-5 and V is TRBV6-1; 9 bases fit TRBD1. The CDR3 is made up of 15 amino acids. Germline CDR1 MNHNS, CDR2 SASEGT. V trimming: 7 bases; J trimming: 5 bases; junction bases outside the gene matches: 9. This chain's CDR3 is CASNYDWTGDQPQHF. The CDR3, as DNA: TGTGCCAGCAACTACGATTGGACAGGGGATCAGCCCCAGCATTTT.

This clone occurred a few times. V usage is TRBV6-5 and J usage is TRBJ2-5, with 10 bases aligning to TRBD1. The end of the DNA is better explained by TRBJ2-7, so the J call may be wrong. CDR3 length: 15 residues. Germline V gives CDR1 MNHEY, CDR2 SVGAGI. The CDR3 nucleotides are TGTGCCAGCACCCCCTCCGGGACAGGGGCCTACGAGCAGTACTTC. It encodes CASTPSGTGAYEQYF.

V and J are TRBV6-1 and TRBJ2-4; possibly TRBD2 for D (5 bases). The V end lost 0 bases, the J end lost 5 bases, and 17 bases lay between the germline ends. This CDR3 comprises 17 residues. The germline V gene encodes CDR1 MNHNS and CDR2 SASEGT. CDR3: CASSEAVASYRQNIQYF. In nucleotides, the CDR3 is TGTGCCAGCAGTGAAGCAGTGGCTAGCTACCGACAAAACATTCAGTACTTC.

The rearrangement links TRBV2 to TRBJ1-4; unclear D gene. The CDR3 length is 13 residues. Between the trimmed V and J ends, which lost 0 bases and 7 bases, there was a span of 6 bases. The germline gives CDR1 SNHLY, CDR2 FYNNEI. CDR3 loop: CASSEAYGEKLFF. CDR3 bases: TGTGCCAGCAGTGAAGCGTACGGTGAAAAACTGTTTTTT.

This clone was found a few times. The chain has TRBV11-2 and TRBJ1-6, with 9 bases lining up with TRBD1. The CDR3 covers 16 residues. V shed 1 base and J 10 bases; nucleotides not matched to a gene: 8. Per the germline V gene, CDR1 is SGHAT and CDR2 is FQNNGV. The CDR3 loop is CASSLGYRGPGSPLHF. CDR3 nucleotide sequence: TGTGCCAGCAGCTTAGGCTACAGGGGGCCGGGATCACCCCTCCACTTT.

The rearrangement joins TRBV5-1 to TRBJ2-1, with 15 bases matching TRBD2. V was clipped by 0 bases and J by 9 bases; unmatched bases: 7. Germline V gene lookup returns CDR1 SGHRS and CDR2 YFSETQ. The CDR3 length is 17 residues. The CDR3, as DNA: TGCGCCAGCAGCTTGGGTAGGACTAGCGGGGGGGCGAGTGAGCAGTTCTTC. This sequence encodes CASSLGRTSGGASEQFF.

This sequence joins TRBV18 and TRBJ1-5; TRBD1 is a possible D gene (5 bases). From germline, CDR1 is KGHSH and CDR2 LQKENI. Trimming took off 3 bases at V and 1 base at J, with 13 bases between the two ends. The CDR3 has 16 residues. CDR3 region: CASSPTTVASNQPQHF. The CDR3 nucleotides read TGTGCCAGCTCACCCACGACAGTCGCGAGCAATCAGCCCCAGCATTTT.

The table lists this clone with a few counts. This chain joins TRBV2 and TRBJ1-2; D call uncertain. The CDR3 sequence is 12 residues long. Deletions cut 7 bases from V and 8 bases from J, with 14 bases between. Germline CDR1 is SNHLY and CDR2 is FYNNEI. The CDR3 here is CASMTGVGGYTF. CDR3 coding DNA: TGTGCCAGCATGACCGGGGTGGGAGGCTACACCTTC.

V usage is TRBV6-1 and J usage is TRBJ2-1; D is possibly TRBD1 (5 bases). Germline lookup yields CDR1 MNHNS and CDR2 SASEGT. The V and J ends lost 1 base and 10 bases respectively, with 17 bases between them. The CDR3 spans 15 residues. CDR3 protein: CASSEGYYPGSEQFF. CDR3 coding DNA: TGTGCCAGCAGTGAAGGGTACTACCCAGGGTCGGAGCAGTTCTTC.

The chain links TRBV27 to TRBJ2-1; D is possibly TRBD1 (6 bases). The CDR3 has 15 amino acids. Per the germline V gene, CDR1 is MNHEY and CDR2 is SMNVEV (reference sequence). Between the trimmed V and J ends, which lost 1 base and 3 bases, there was a span of 10 bases. The CDR3 DNA is TGTGCCAGCAGTTTATGGGCAGGGGACTACAATGAGCAGTTCTTC. Translating gives CASSLWAGDYNEQFF.

As regards this clone: A junction boundary mismatches the germline segment, possibly from a read error. The chain combines TRBV5-1 with TRBJ1-1, with D possibly TRBD1 on 6 matching bases. The germline V gene has CDR1 SGHRS and CDR2 YFSETQ. The CDR3 runs 15 residues. The CDR3 spells CASKRGGEEYTEVFF. CDR3 coding DNA: TGCGCCAGCAAGAGGGGGGGGGAGGAGTACACTGAAGTTTTCTTT.

The rearrangement joins TRBV5-1 to TRBJ2-7, with 8 bases that match TRBD2. The V gene's germline CDR1 is SGHRS and CDR2 YFSETQ. The V and J ends lost 5 bases and 3 bases, in that order; junction bases with no gene match: 10. The CDR3 totals 15 residues. The CDR3 is CASRPEAGAFYEQYF. CDR3 in DNA: TGCGCCAGCAGGCCCGAAGCGGGGGCCTTCTACGAGCAGTACTTC.